These T cell receptor beta chains were read from a single sample in a study of T cells in Graves' hyperthyroidism and ophthalmopathy. A single record per CDR3 protein comes from TCRdb applying MiXCR to the multiplex PCR reads. In the table there are around 690,000 distinct CDR3 sequences, 15% to 20% of which are singletons. The sequencing sample was made of blood. Receptors were obtained from a man aged 50 to 60 with Graves' hyperthyroidism. The CDR3 runs from the conserved cysteine through the conserved F or W. The order of the fields is clone size, V gene, D gene, J gene, CDR3 DNA, CDR3 protein. The D gene is left open where the match is weak. Size is omitted from some rows. Given values are once, few, many or a class for expanded clones.

size: NA; V: TRBV29-1; D: TRBD2; J: TRBJ2-3; DNA: TGCAGCGGTAAACTAGCGGGGTCCCCAGATACGCAGTATTTT; CDR3: CSGKLAGSPDTQYF
size: NA; V: TRBV7-2; D: NA; J: TRBJ2-3; DNA: TGTGCCAGCAGCTCCCGATGCTCCGCTTTTTCAGATACGCAGTATTTT; CDR3: CASSSRCSAFSDTQYF
size: NA; V: TRBV19; D: NA; J: TRBJ2-7; DNA: TGTGCCAGTAGTGTGCCGGGGGAACCCTCCTACGAGCAGTACTTC; CDR3: CASSVPGEPSYEQYF
size: few; V: TRBV28; D: NA; J: TRBJ1-5; DNA: TGTGCCAGCAGTTTCTTCAGAGATAGCAATCAGCCCCAGCATTTT; CDR3: CASSFFRDSNQPQHF
size: many; V: TRBV7-8; D: NA; J: TRBJ1-1; DNA: TGTGCCAGCAGCTCAGAGACGGCGAACACTGAAGCTTTCTTT; CDR3: CASSSETANTEAFF
size: many; V: TRBV9; D: NA; J: TRBJ1-1; DNA: TGTGCCAGCAGCGAACTCAGCCGGAACACTGAAGCTTTCTTT; CDR3: CASSELSRNTEAFF
size: many; V: TRBV7-9; D: NA; J: TRBJ2-1; DNA: TGTGCCAGCAGCCCTATCTTGAGGGCGGCCAATGAGCAGTTCTTC; CDR3: CASSPILRAANEQFF
size: few; V: TRBV7-9; D: TRBD1; J: TRBJ2-1; DNA: TGTGCCAGCAGCTTAACGGGACAGGGGGGAAATGAGCAGTTCTTC; CDR3: CASSLTGQGGNEQFF
size: many; V: TRBV7-3; D: NA; J: TRBJ1-1; DNA: TGTGCCAGCAGCTTATTGGGGTCGAGAAACACTGAAGCTTTCTTT; CDR3: CASSLLGSRNTEAFF
size: NA; V: TRBV20-1; D: TRBD2; J: TRBJ2-1; DNA: TGCAGTGCTAGAGATTCGCTAGCGGGATCGGATGAGCAGTTCTTC; CDR3: CSARDSLAGSDEQFF
size: NA; V: TRBV6-1; D: NA; J: TRBJ2-7; DNA: TGTGCCAGCAGTGAATGGGAATACGAGCAGTACTTC; CDR3: CASSEWEYEQYF
size: many; V: TRBV11-2; D: TRBD2; J: TRBJ2-5; DNA: TGTGCCAGCAGCCCTCACGGCGGGAGGCAAGAGACCCAGTACTTC; CDR3: CASSPHGGRQETQYF
size: few; V: TRBV5-5; D: TRBD1; J: TRBJ1-1; DNA: TGTGCCAGCAGCGGGGACAGGGGGCAAACTGAAGCTTTCTTT; CDR3: CASSGDRGQTEAFF
size: NA; V: TRBV20-1; D: TRBD1; J: TRBJ2-1; DNA: TGCAGTGCTATAATCCGGGACAGGGGCTGGAATGAGCAGTTCTTC; CDR3: CSAIIRDRGWNEQFF
size: NA; V: TRBV19; D: TRBD1; J: TRBJ1-5; DNA: TGTGCCAGTAGAGAGACAGGGGGGTTTTCCCAGCATTTT; CDR3: CASRETGGFSQHF
size: many; V: TRBV18; D: NA; J: TRBJ1-1; DNA: TGTGCCAGCTCACCCGTGGAACAGAACACTGAAGCTTTCTTT; CDR3: CASSPVEQNTEAFF
size: NA; V: TRBV27; D: NA; J: TRBJ2-1; DNA: TGTGCCACAACAGGGGGGGAGGGATCCTACAATGAGCAGTTCTTC; CDR3: CATTGGEGSYNEQFF
size: NA; V: TRBV30; D: TRBD2; J: TRBJ2-1; DNA: TGTGCCTGGAACCTTTGGGATAGCGGGAGTGGATACAATGAGCAGTTCTTC; CDR3: CAWNLWDSGSGYNEQFF
size: many; V: TRBV27; D: NA; J: TRBJ2-7; DNA: TGTGCCAGCAGTTCGACTTCTGCCAGCCTCTACGAGCAGTACTTC; CDR3: CASSSTSASLYEQYF
size: many; V: TRBV6-1; D: NA; J: TRBJ1-5; DNA: TGTGCCAGCAGTCCCGGCTGGGGACAGCCCCAGCATTTT; CDR3: CASSPGWGQPQHF
size: many; V: TRBV27; D: TRBD2; J: TRBJ2-1; DNA: TGTGCCAGCAGTTTATCGTGGAACGGGAGGACCTACAATGAGCAGTTCTTC; CDR3: CASSLSWNGRTYNEQFF
size: few; V: TRBV2; D: TRBD1; J: TRBJ2-6; DNA: TGTGCCAGCATACGGGGACAGCCGTCTACTGGGGCCAACGTCCTGACTTTC; CDR3: CASIRGQPSTGANVLTF